Shown below are 14 T cell receptor beta chains from a single sample sequenced in a study of T cells in Graves' hyperthyroidism and ophthalmopathy (dated by TCRdb to about 2019). Library preparation was by multiplex PCR. The sample was run on an Illumina HiSeq 2000. Amplification of TCR beta CDR3 regions was carried out from RNA transcripts. The first round of RT-PCR for the TCR CDR3 was performed with the HTBI primer set and the Qiagen OneStep RT-PCR kit. TCRdb applied fastp at Q25 and MiXCR to the public reads, then kept only in-frame beta chains. All rows with the same CDR3 protein become a single entry with the most common DNA and genes. This sample has under 200,000 distinct CDR3 sequences in its table, and over 8% of those were observed once. The top ten hold around 21% of the sample. The source material was blood. The source is a woman under 30 with Graves' hyperthyroidism that later progressed to Graves' ophthalmopathy.

This clonotype was observed at least ten times. The chain links TRBV30 to TRBJ2-1; 13 bases align to TRBD2. After removal of 5 bases from V and 7 bases from J, the junction contained 8 bases not matched to a gene. Germline CDR1 is GTSNPN and CDR2 is SVGIG (reference sequence). The CDR3 totals 15 residues. This CDR3 is CAWDRTSGSRNEQFF. The CDR3 DNA is TGTGCCTGGGACCGGACTAGCGGGAGTCGTAATGAGCAGTTCTTC.

The table lists this clonotype with many counts. The chain recombines TRBV11-2 with TRBJ2-7, with D perhaps given as TRBD1 or TRBD2 (6 bases each). The V and J ends lost 1 base and 0 bases respectively, with 13 bases between them. CDR3 size: 16 residues. The germline V gene has CDR1 SGHAT and CDR2 FQNNGV. The CDR3 protein is CASSLAGAAVSYEQYF. The CDR3 DNA sequence: TGTGCCAGCAGCTTAGCGGGGGCGGCAGTCTCCTACGAGCAGTACTTC.

About this clonotype: This may arise from a read error, as a much more abundant clone is one base away. V is TRBV15 and J is TRBJ1-5; 8 nucleotides agree with TRBD1. The CDR3 has 15 residues. CDR1 and CDR2 from the germline V gene are LNHNV and YYDKDF (reference sequence). Trimming cost V 2 bases and J 7 bases; bases outside gene matches: 7. The CDR3 nucleotides read TGTGCCACCAGCAGATTAGGACAGGGAAACCAGCCCCAGCATTTT. Residues: CATSRLGQGNQPQHF.

This clonotype was detected ten times or more. The CDR3 region has the DNA TGTGCCAGCAGTTCCCCTCAGCCCCAGCATTTT. Translating gives CASSSPQPQHF. The chain uses TRBV28 and TRBJ1-5; D not certain. The V gene's germline CDR1 is MDHEN and CDR2 SYDVKM. The CDR3 covers 11 residues. The V gene lost 4 bases and the J gene lost 6 bases, with 4 bases spanning the gap.

This clonotype was seen many times. V is TRBV12-3 or TRBV12-4 and J is TRBJ1-4; no clear D gene. V lost 4 bases to trimming and J lost 8 bases, with 14 bases between them. The CDR3 is 14 residues long. CDR3 coding DNA: TGTGCCAGCAGTTCGTTGGGGTTGGGGGAAAAACTGTTTTTT. Amino acid sequence: CASSSLGLGEKLFF.

This clonotype was observed a handful of times. The rearrangement uses TRBV30 and TRBJ1-1; 8 bases line up with TRBD1. Germline V CDR1 and CDR2: GTSNPN, SVGIG (reference sequence). Trimming cost V 3 bases and J 7 bases; bases outside gene matches: 13. The CDR3 extends over 15 amino acids. CDR3 DNA: TGTGCCTGGAGCCCATACATCCAGGGGGCAAATGAAGCTTTCTTT. The encoded protein is CAWSPYIQGANEAFF.

The chain joins TRBV20-1 to TRBJ2-7, with D uncertain. Trimming cost V 6 bases and J 2 bases, with 17 bases left between them. The germline gives CDR1 DFQATT, CDR2 SNEGSKA (reference sequence). The CDR3 sequence is 14 residues long. The chain's CDR3 is CSAVPPDLAYEQYF. For the CDR3, the DNA is TGCAGTGCCGTACCCCCGGACCTCGCCTACGAGCAGTACTTC.

CDR3 amino acids: CAWSKRAFNYGYTF. CDR3 bases: TGTGCCTGGAGTAAGAGAGCCTTTAACTATGGCTACACCTTC. This chain uses TRBV30 with TRBJ1-2; D is undetermined. Trimming stripped 2 bases from V and 1 base from J, with 11 bases between. This CDR3 region has 14 residues. Looked up from germline, CDR1 is GTSNPN and CDR2 is SVGIG (reference sequence).

This clonotype was seen only a few times. The chain is built from TRBV6-2 or TRBV6-3 and TRBJ1-6; D gene uncertain. The CDR3 is 14 amino acids. CDR1 and CDR2 (germline): MNHEY, SVGEGT. Trimming shortened V by 0 bases and J by 13 bases, and 13 bases separated the two germline ends. This CDR3 is CASSYSNLASPLHF. The CDR3 DNA is TGTGCCAGCAGTTACTCGAATCTTGCGTCCCCCCTCCACTTT.

Many counts were recorded for this clonotype. The V and J genes are TRBV11-1 and TRBJ2-5, with 8 bases identical to TRBD1. The CDR3 runs 12 residues. The V gene's germline CDR1 is SGHAT and CDR2 FQDESV (reference sequence). V lost 5 bases to trimming and J lost 4 bases; unmatched junction nucleotides: 0. The CDR3 region is CASSGQGETQYF. The CDR3, as DNA: TGTGCCAGCAGCGGACAGGGAGAGACCCAGTACTTC.

The table lists this clonotype with many counts. J is TRBJ2-1 and V is TRBV24-1, with a tentative D call TRBD1 (7 bases). The length of the CDR3 is 15 residues. The germline V gene has CDR1 KGHDR and CDR2 SFDVKD. V dropped 3 bases and J dropped 7 bases, with 15 bases sitting between them. The CDR3 nucleotides read TGTGCCACCAGTGATCGTCAGGGGGGAGTAAATGAGCAGTTCTTC. Translation: CATSDRQGGVNEQFF.

This clonotype was found many times. V gene TRBV7-2 combines with J gene TRBJ2-5; 8 bases are a match to TRBD1. V dropped 5 bases and J dropped 0; count of bases not matched to a gene: 5. Germline loops: CDR1 SGHTA, CDR2 FQGNSA. CDR3 length equals 15 residues. The CDR3 DNA reads as TGTGCCAGCAGCGGACAGGGCTCGTACCAAGAGACCCAGTACTTC. Its protein product is CASSGQGSYQETQYF.

CDR3 sequence: CASSLELGLAGATGELFF. The CDR3 region has the DNA TGTGCCAGCAGCTTGGAGTTGGGACTAGCGGGAGCCACCGGGGAGCTGTTTTTT. The chain couples TRBV7-8 to TRBJ2-2, with 14 positions matching TRBD2. The CDR3 extends over 18 amino acids. The trim removed 3 bases at V and 4 bases at J, leaving 7 bases unmatched. Germline CDR1 reads SGHVS; CDR2 reads FQNEAQ.

The chain combines TRBV4-1 with TRBJ1-1; D might be TRBD1 (5 bases). V lost 1 base, J lost 1 base, and 13 bases lay in between. CDR1 is MGHRA and CDR2 is YSYEKL in the germline V gene. CDR3 length equals 16 residues. In DNA form, the CDR3 reads TGCGCCAGCAGCCAAGTAAGGTACGACAGGAACACTGAAGCTTTCTTT. This sequence encodes CASSQVRYDRNTEAFF.